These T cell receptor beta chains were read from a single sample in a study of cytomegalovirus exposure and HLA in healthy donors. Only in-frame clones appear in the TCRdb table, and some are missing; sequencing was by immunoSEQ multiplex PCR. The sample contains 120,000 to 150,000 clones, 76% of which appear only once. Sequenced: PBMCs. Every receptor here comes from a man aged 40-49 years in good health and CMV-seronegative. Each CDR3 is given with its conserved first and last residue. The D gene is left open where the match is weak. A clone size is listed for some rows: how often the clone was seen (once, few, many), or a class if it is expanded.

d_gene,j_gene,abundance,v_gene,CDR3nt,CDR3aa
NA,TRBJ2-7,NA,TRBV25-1,TGTGCCAGCACCACCGGGGGCTACGAGCAGTACTTC,CASTTGGYEQYF
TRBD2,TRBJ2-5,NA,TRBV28,TGTGCCAGCAGTCTTCGACTAGCGGGCCAACAAGAGACCCAGTACTTC,CASSLRLAGQQETQYF
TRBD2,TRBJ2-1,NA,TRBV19,TGTGCCAGTAGTATCCAATCACGGGAGGCTGAGCAGTTCTTC,CASSIQSREAEQFF
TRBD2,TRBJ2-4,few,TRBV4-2,TGTGCCAGCAGCCAAGGGCGGGAGAAGCGGGGGGGCCTGGAGTACTTC,CASSQGREKRGGLEYF
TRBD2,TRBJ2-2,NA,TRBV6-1,TGTGCCAGCAGTGAAATCGAAGTAGCGGGGGGCAGCAACACCGGGGAGCTGTTTTTT,CASSEIEVAGGSNTGELFF
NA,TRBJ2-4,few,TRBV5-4,TGTGCCAGCAGCTTGGATGGGGTCGAAGGGAGAAACATTCAGTACTTC,CASSLDGVEGRNIQYF
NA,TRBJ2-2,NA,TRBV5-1,TGCGCCAGCCTAGGCGAGGCATCGAACACCGGGGAGCTGTTTTTT,CASLGEASNTGELFF
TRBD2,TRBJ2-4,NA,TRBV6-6,TGTGCCAGCAGACACGAGCGGGGGGGCCCCAAAAACATTCAGTACTTC,CASRHERGGPKNIQYF
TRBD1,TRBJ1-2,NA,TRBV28,TGTGCCAGCAGTCCTCGGACAGGCCGCGCACCTTATAACTATGGCTACACCTTC,CASSPRTGRAPYNYGYTF
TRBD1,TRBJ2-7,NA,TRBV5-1,TGCGCCAGCAGCTTGGAGGTGGACAGGGTAGACGAGCAGTACTTC,CASSLEVDRVDEQYF
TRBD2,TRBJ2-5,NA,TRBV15,TGTGCCACCAGCGGAGGGACTAGCGGGGGCCTACCTCAAGAGACCCAGTACTTC,CATSGGTSGGLPQETQYF
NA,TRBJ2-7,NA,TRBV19,TGTGCCAGTAGTATGTCAAAGGGGCCGTCCTACGAGCAGTACTTC,CASSMSKGPSYEQYF
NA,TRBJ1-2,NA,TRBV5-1,TGCGCCAGCAGCCGAGAGGGGGATCACTATGGCTACACCTTC,CASSREGDHYGYTF
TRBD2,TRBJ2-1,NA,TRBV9,TGTGCCAGCAGCCCGGGCGGCGGGGGGGCCTCCTACAATGAGCAGTTCTTC,CASSPGGGGASYNEQFF
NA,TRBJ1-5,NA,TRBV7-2,TGTGCCAGCAGCTCCGCGGGGCCCAATCAGCCCCAGCATTTT,CASSSAGPNQPQHF
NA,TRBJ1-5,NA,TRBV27,TGTGCCAGCAGTCCCCTCGATGAGGGAAAAAAGAGCAATCAGCCCCAGCATTTT,CASSPLDEGKKSNQPQHF
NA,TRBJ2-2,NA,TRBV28,TGTGCCAGCAGTTTCCAGGGGGGCACCGGGGAGCTGTTTTTT,CASSFQGGTGELFF